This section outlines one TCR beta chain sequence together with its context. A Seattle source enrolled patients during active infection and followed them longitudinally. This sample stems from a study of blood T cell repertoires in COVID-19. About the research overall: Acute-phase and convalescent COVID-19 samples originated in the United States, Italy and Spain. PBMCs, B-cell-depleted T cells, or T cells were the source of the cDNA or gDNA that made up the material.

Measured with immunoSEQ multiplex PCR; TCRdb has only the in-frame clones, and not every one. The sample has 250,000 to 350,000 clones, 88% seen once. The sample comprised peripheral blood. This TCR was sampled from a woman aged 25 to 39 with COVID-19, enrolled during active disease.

The DNA for the CDR3 is TGTGCCAGCAGTTCGGGACAGGACGAAAAACTGTTTTTT. Its translation: CASSSGQDEKLFF. The gene calls are TRBV28 and TRBJ1-4; 8 bases align to TRBD1. Trimming took 4 bases from V and 8 from J; bases not matched to a gene: 3. Germline lookup yields CDR1 MDHEN and CDR2 SYDVKM. The CDR3 runs 13 residues.